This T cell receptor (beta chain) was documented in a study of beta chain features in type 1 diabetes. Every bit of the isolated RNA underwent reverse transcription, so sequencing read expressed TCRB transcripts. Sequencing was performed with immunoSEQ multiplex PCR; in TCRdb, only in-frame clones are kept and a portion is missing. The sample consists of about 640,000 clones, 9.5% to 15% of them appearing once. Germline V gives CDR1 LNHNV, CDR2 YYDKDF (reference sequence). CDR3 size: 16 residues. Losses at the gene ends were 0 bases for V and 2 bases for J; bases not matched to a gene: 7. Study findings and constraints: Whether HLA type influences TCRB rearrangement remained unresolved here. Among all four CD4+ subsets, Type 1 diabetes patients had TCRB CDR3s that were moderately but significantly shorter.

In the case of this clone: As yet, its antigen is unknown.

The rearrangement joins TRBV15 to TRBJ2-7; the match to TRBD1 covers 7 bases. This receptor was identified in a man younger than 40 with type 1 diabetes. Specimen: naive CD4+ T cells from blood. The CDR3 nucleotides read TGTGCCACCAGCAGAGATAATGTACAGGGGACCTACGAGCAGTACTTC. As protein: CATSRDNVQGTYEQYF.